The TCR beta chain described here comes from a study of regulatory T cells in long-lasting Graves disease. Findings and caveats of the study: Limited sample numbers may have lowered accuracy.

This clonotype was found many times. As yet, its antigen is unknown. Trimming took 4 bases from V and 5 from J; bases not matched to a gene: 9. This CDR3 has 16 residues. Germline CDR1 MDHEN, CDR2 SYDVKM. Construction of the TCR beta libraries employed iRepertoire HTBI primers in conjunction with Arm-PCR of CDR3 regions. MiXCR, run by TCRdb on the multiplex PCR reads, gives a single entry per CDR3 protein. The table shows some 410,000 distinct CDR3 sequences, with approximately 16% occurring only once. Time point reported: newly diagnosed GD, antithyroid drugs for less than 3 months. PBMC RNA was the source of the TCR library. The sample also formed part of further work on T cells in Graves' hyperthyroidism and ophthalmopathy.

The sample consisted of peripheral blood mononuclear cells (PBMCs), taken at new diagnosis, from a patient treated with antithyroid drugs. The chain uses TRBV28 and TRBJ2-5, with 11 nucleotides matching TRBD2. The source is a woman aged 25 to 39 with Graves disease. The CDR3 DNA reads as TGTGCCAGCAGTTCCCGCCGGACTAGCGGGCGGGAGACCCAGTACTTC. Its protein is CASSSRRTSGRETQYF.